What follows are 26 T cell receptor beta chains derived from one specimen sequenced in a study of T cells after yellow fever vaccination. TCRdb re-called the 5' RACE reads through MiXCR, storing one row per CDR3 protein. Among some 400,000 distinct CDR3 sequences listed, 15% to 20% were seen once. This material consisted of PBMCs, taken before the yellow fever booster vaccination. The receptor set was obtained from a man between 18 and 29 years old who received the YFV17D yellow fever vaccine.

Many counts were recorded for this clonotype. The CDR3 region is CASSLLAGPNTGELFF. The CDR3 DNA reads as TGTGCCAGCAGCTTATTAGCGGGCCCAAACACCGGGGAGCTGTTTTTT. The chain uses TRBV11-2 and TRBJ2-2, with TRBD2 matching 7 bases. This CDR3 spans 16 amino acids. In germline, CDR1 is SGHAT, CDR2 FQNNGV. V gave up 2 bases and J gave up 2 bases; unmatched junction bases: 5.

This clonotype occurred a few times. This sequence joins TRBV2 and TRBJ2-1; D perhaps matches TRBD2 (6 bases). The germline V gene has CDR1 SNHLY and CDR2 FYNNEI. The CDR3 has 16 amino acids. Trimming removed 5 bases at V and 4 bases at J, with 18 bases between. CDR3 sequence reads: CASSSQEGTNYNEQFF. CDR3 DNA: TGTGCCAGCAGTTCCCAGGAGGGTACGAATTACAATGAGCAGTTCTTC.

The rearrangement uses TRBV5-1 and TRBJ1-1, with a possible D match to TRBD1 (5 bases). Germline CDR1 is SGHRS and CDR2 is YFSETQ. Trimming left V 3 bases short and J 3 bases short, with 15 bases between. The CDR3 has 15 amino acids. CDR3 sequence: CASSYNQGMDTEAFF. The CDR3 DNA reads as TGCGCCAGCAGCTACAATCAGGGCATGGACACTGAAGCTTTCTTT.

This clonotype was counted only a few times. The V call is TRBV5-1, the J call TRBJ1-1, with D unclear. Germline V lookup: CDR1 SGHRS, CDR2 YFSETQ. The CDR3 has 15 residues. V was shortened by 3 bases and J by 4 bases, with 16 bases between the two germline ends. CDR3 nucleotides: TGCGCCAGCAGCTCAAAAGGACCGGGGAGCACTGAAGCTTTCTTT. Translation: CASSSKGPGSTEAFF.

The V gene is TRBV5-1, the J gene TRBJ1-6, with D perhaps TRBD1 (5 bases). Trimming took off 4 bases at V and 7 bases at J, with 15 bases between the two ends. The CDR3 runs to 15 residues. The germline V gene encodes CDR1 SGHRS and CDR2 YFSETQ. The CDR3 reads CASSLGEIPNSPLHF. CDR3 nucleotides: TGCGCCAGCAGCCTGGGGGAGATCCCGAATTCACCCCTCCACTTT.

This chain connects TRBV7-2 to TRBJ2-5; perhaps TRBD1 as D (6 bases). Trimming removed 7 bases at V and 5 bases at J, with 14 bases between. The CDR3 spans 13 residues. Per germline, CDR1 SGHTA and CDR2 FQGNSA. As DNA, the CDR3 is TGTGCCAGCAACCCACAGGGTAGGGAGACCCAGTACTTC. Protein product: CASNPQGRETQYF.

As concerns this clonotype: A read error may produce the germline difference seen at one junction end. The V and J genes are TRBV11-2 and TRBJ1-6; TRBD1 agrees at 10 bases. Looked up from germline, CDR1 is SGHAT and CDR2 is FQNNGV. The CDR3 runs to 13 residues. CDR3 DNA sequence: TGTGCCAGCAGCTTAGTAGGTGGGGGACAGGGGATCTTT. Protein sequence: CASSLVGGGQGIF.

In its sample, this clonotype was seen many times. The CDR3 loop reads CSVVSSGGAPETQYF. CDR3 nucleotide sequence: TGCAGCGTTGTCTCTAGCGGGGGGGCCCCAGAGACCCAGTACTTC. The V call is TRBV29-1, the J call TRBJ2-5; 12 bases map to TRBD2. The germline V gene has CDR1 SQVTM and CDR2 ANQGSEA. Losses at the gene ends were 4 bases for V and 4 bases for J; bases not matched to a gene: 7. This CDR3 has 15 residues. The variable domain in full, completed from reference TRBV29-1 and TRBJ2-5, reads SAVISQKPSRDICQRGTSLTIQCQVDSQVTMMFWYRQQPGQSLTLIATANQGSEATYESGFVIDKFPISRPNLTFSTLTVSNMSPEDSSIYLCSVVSSGGAPETQYFGPGTRLLVL.

This clonotype has just a few counts. The chain recombines TRBV27 with TRBJ2-7; D might be TRBD1 (6 bases). CDR1 is MNHEY and CDR2 is SMNVEV in the germline V gene (reference sequence). V lost 0 bases and J 4 bases, leaving 13 bases between the germline ends. This CDR3 has 15 amino acids. The CDR3 protein is CASSLSYGRGYEQYV. In DNA form, the CDR3 reads TGTGCCAGCAGTTTATCGTACGGCAGGGGATACGAGCAGTACGTC.

The rearrangement uses TRBV6-1 and TRBJ2-2, with no clear D. V was clipped by 6 bases and J by 7 bases, with 6 bases between them. Germline V lookup: CDR1 MNHNS, CDR2 SASEGT. The CDR3 extends over 11 amino acids. The CDR3 DNA sequence: TGTGCCAGCAGGATTTTCGGGGAGCTGTTTTTT. Its protein is CASRIFGELFF.

This clonotype was counted between two and nine times. The chain recombines TRBV20-1 with TRBJ2-7, with 7 bases fitting TRBD1. Germline lookup yields CDR1 DFQATT and CDR2 SNEGSKA (reference sequence). The CDR3 has 14 residues. Trimming removed 4 bases from V and 0 bases from J; junction bases left unmatched: 6. The CDR3 is CSANPRTGSYEQYF. The CDR3 bases are TGCAGTGCTAACCCACGGACAGGCTCCTACGAGCAGTACTTC.

This clonotype was observed many times. The rearrangement joins TRBV4-2 to TRBJ2-4, with unresolved D. The V gene's germline CDR1 is LGHNA and CDR2 YNFKEQ. The CDR3 loop spans 13 amino acids. The germline V and J ends were trimmed by 0 bases and 5 bases, with 5 bases remaining between them. The CDR3 nucleotides are TGTGCCAGCAGCCAAGATCAGGAAAACATTCAGTACTTC. Amino acid sequence: CASSQDQENIQYF.

This clonotype has a handful of counts. V is TRBV29-1 and J is TRBJ2-1; D not certain. Germline CDR1 is SQVTM and CDR2 is ANQGSEA. CDR3 length: 10 amino acids. V lost 7 bases and J 5 bases, leaving 6 bases between the germline ends. The CDR3 coding sequence is TGCAGCGGCTTACACAATGAGCAGTTCTTC. Translating it yields CSGLHNEQFF.

This clonotype was detected ten times or more. The chain has TRBV12-3 or TRBV12-4 and TRBJ2-1; D gene uncertain. V was clipped by 3 bases and J by 8 bases, with 5 bases between them. The CDR3 is 11 residues long. CDR3 bases: TGTGCCAGCAGTTTGGGCCATGAGCAGTTCTTC. This gives the protein CASSLGHEQFF.

This clonotype was seen a few times. The genes are TRBV6-6 and TRBJ2-1, with TRBD2 matching over 7 bases. Germline CDR1 is MNHNY and CDR2 is SVGAGI (reference sequence). Trimming removed 5 bases from V and 5 bases from J; junction bases left unmatched: 12. The CDR3 contains 16 residues. Here the CDR3 DNA reads TGTGCCAGCAGTCACCTGGGGGGGACTGGACACAATGAGCAGTTCTTC. It specifies CASSHLGGTGHNEQFF.

This chain connects TRBV9 to TRBJ1-5; TRBD1 is a possible D gene (5 bases). CDR3 length equals 15 residues. Trimming shortened V by 0 bases and J by 0 bases, and 7 bases separated the two germline ends. Germline CDR1 SGDLS, CDR2 YYNGEE. The CDR3 is CASSVEGYSNQPQHF. CDR3 bases: TGTGCCAGCAGCGTAGAGGGGTATAGCAATCAGCCCCAGCATTTT.

V and J are TRBV7-9 and TRBJ2-1; D is ambiguous. CDR3 length: 12 residues. CDR1 SEHNR and CDR2 FQNEAQ come from the germline V gene (reference sequence). Trimming shortened V by 5 bases and J by 8 bases, and 10 bases separated the two germline ends. Here the CDR3 DNA reads TGTGCCAGCAGCCCGGGTGGATATGAGCAGTTCTTC. Translating gives CASSPGGYEQFF. The full variable domain, completed using reference TRBV7-9 and TRBJ2-1, is DTGVSQNPRHKITKRGQNVTFRCDPISEHNRLYWYRQTLGQGPEFLTYFQNEAQLEKSRLLSDRFSAERPKGSFSTLEIQRTEQGDSAMYLCASSPGGYEQFFGPGTRLTVL.

The table lists this clonotype with a few counts. The chain couples TRBV28 to TRBJ2-7, with D perhaps matching TRBD2 (6 bases). Trimming cost V 1 base and J 0 bases, with 16 bases left between them. The CDR3 extends over 17 amino acids. Per germline, CDR1 MDHEN and CDR2 SYDVKM. CDR3 amino acids: CASSLSPNARDSYEQYV. The CDR3 DNA reads as TGTGCCAGCAGTTTATCCCCTAATGCGCGGGACTCCTACGAGCAGTACGTC.

This rearrangement joins TRBV4-1 to TRBJ2-5, with 7 bases lining up with TRBD1. Trimming at V came to 1 base and at J to 2 bases, leaving 7 bases not matched to a gene. The CDR3 covers 16 residues. Germline V gives CDR1 MGHRA, CDR2 YSYEKL. Here the CDR3 reads CASSQGHGTEQETQYF. CDR3 nucleotide sequence: TGCGCCAGCAGCCAAGGACACGGGACAGAACAAGAGACCCAGTACTTC.

This sequence joins TRBV7-2 and TRBJ2-3; D uncertain. Trimming took 2 bases from V and 0 from J, leaving 9 bases between them. CDR1 SGHTA and CDR2 FQGNSA come from the germline V gene. This CDR3 region has 15 residues. As DNA, the CDR3 is TGTGCCAGCAGCTTAACGGCCCCTAGCACAGATACGCAGTATTTT. This translates into CASSLTAPSTDTQYF.

This clonotype was found a few times. V usage is TRBV11-2 and J usage is TRBJ2-7, with 10 bases aligning to TRBD2. CDR1 SGHAT and CDR2 FQNNGV come from the germline V gene. V was pared by 5 bases and J by 3 bases, with 4 bases of the junction left unmatched. The CDR3 contains 14 residues. The CDR3 coding sequence is TGTGCCAGCAGCCCCCGGACTAGCGGCTACGAGCAGTACTTC. Residues: CASSPRTSGYEQYF.

This clonotype has more than one count but fewer than ten. This chain links TRBV15 with TRBJ2-2; TRBD1 aligns across 8 bases. The CDR3 length is 16 residues. The junction had 10 bases not matched to a gene; V was cut back by 6 bases and J by 4 bases. The germline CDR1 and CDR2 sequences are LNHNV and YYDKDF (reference sequence). This CDR3 is CATSAWQGARTGELFF. CDR3 DNA sequence: TGTGCCACCAGTGCTTGGCAGGGGGCGCGCACCGGGGAGCTGTTTTTT.

The chain uses TRBV20-1 and TRBJ2-4, with 11 positions matching TRBD2. In germline, CDR1 is DFQATT, CDR2 SNEGSKA (reference sequence). The CDR3 loop spans 14 amino acids. The J segment lost 8 bases and the V segment lost 5 bases, leaving 8 bases of the junction unmatched. CDR3 nucleotide sequence: TGCAGTGCTCGACTTAGCGGGGGGGCAGACATTCAGTACTTC. As protein: CSARLSGGADIQYF.

At least ten counts were recorded for this clonotype. The V call is TRBV12-3 or TRBV12-4, the J call TRBJ1-2; possibly TRBD1 for D (5 bases). The CDR3 runs to 14 residues. V dropped 3 bases and J dropped 8 bases, with 16 bases sitting between them. CDR3 amino acids: CASSLEGRGSGYTF. The CDR3 bases are TGTGCCAGCAGTTTGGAGGGTAGGGGTAGCGGCTACACCTTC.

The chain's CDR3 is CASSQENSYEQYF. CDR3 coding DNA: TGCGCCAGCAGCCAAGAAAACAGCTACGAGCAGTACTTC. This rearrangement joins TRBV4-3 to TRBJ2-7; D is unresolved. Germline lookup yields CDR1 LGHNA and CDR2 YSLEER. The ends were cut back, 0 bases at V and 3 bases at J, with 6 bases in the middle. This CDR3 has 13 residues.

V is TRBV4-1 and J is TRBJ1-2; 10 bases are shared with TRBD1. V lost 2 bases to trimming and J lost 8 bases; unmatched junction nucleotides: 8. CDR3 length equals 15 residues. The germline CDR1 and CDR2 sequences are MGHRA and YSYEKL. The CDR3 sequence is CASSQTGTGAGGYTF. CDR3 DNA: TGCGCCAGCAGCCAAACCGGGACAGGGGCCGGGGGCTACACCTTC.